A single sample is the source of the 18 T cell receptor beta chains below, sequenced in a study of T cell clones after liver transplantation. Sequencing used immunoSEQ multiplex PCR; TCRdb keeps in-frame clones, though not all of them. The sample holds approximately 22,000 clones, 93% seen once. Sequenced material: CD8+ T cells from blood, taken approximately 26 months after liver transplant. These receptors all come from a human patient who received a liver transplant. The T cells may partly be graft donor cells.

The J gene is TRBJ2-1, the V gene TRBV27; a possible D gene is TRBD1 (5 bases). The length of the CDR3 is 17 residues. V shed 3 bases and J shed 0 bases, with 15 bases lying between them. In germline, CDR1 is MNHEY, CDR2 SMNVEV (reference sequence). Here the CDR3 reads CASSFLWRDSSYNEQFF. In DNA, the CDR3 is TGTGCCAGCAGTTTTTTATGGCGAGACAGCTCCTACAATGAGCAGTTCTTC.

This chain links TRBV27 with TRBJ2-7, with 9 bases that match TRBD2. The ends lost 8 bases at V and 3 bases at J; junction bases unmatched: 5. This CDR3 contains 13 residues. In germline, CDR1 is MNHEY, CDR2 SMNVEV (reference sequence). The CDR3, as DNA: TGTGCCAGCCGGACTAGCGCTTACTACGAGCAGTACTTC. It yields the protein CASRTSAYYEQYF.

V gene TRBV29-1 combines with J gene TRBJ1-3, with 7 bases matching TRBD1. The ends lost 6 bases at V and 0 bases at J; junction bases unmatched: 11. Germline V lookup: CDR1 SQVTM, CDR2 ANQGSEA. CDR3 length equals 16 residues. CDR3 coding DNA: TGCAGCGTCCTTCTACAGGGGCCAAACTCTGGAAACACCATATATTTT. Its translation is CSVLLQGPNSGNTIYF.

The rearrangement links TRBV2 to TRBJ1-5, with D uncertain. Trimming took off 4 bases at V and 6 bases at J, with 10 bases between the two ends. Germline V gene lookup returns CDR1 SNHLY and CDR2 FYNNEI. The CDR3 runs to 13 residues. This chain's CDR3 is CASSGEESQPQHF. CDR3 DNA sequence: TGTGCCAGCAGTGGAGAGGAAAGTCAGCCCCAGCATTTT.

This chain uses TRBV12-5 with TRBJ2-1, with 10 bases lining up with TRBD1. The CDR3 totals 15 residues. Per germline, CDR1 LGHNT and CDR2 FRNRAP. J was trimmed by 3 bases and V by 5 bases; bases with no gene match: 4. CDR3 amino acids: CASGPGQGVYNEQFF. The DNA for the CDR3 is TGTGCTAGTGGTCCTGGACAGGGGGTCTACAATGAGCAGTTCTTC.

The chain employs TRBV29-1 and TRBJ2-3; TRBD2 matches 8 bases. Looked up from germline, CDR1 is SQVTM and CDR2 is ANQGSEA. Trimming at V came to 3 bases and at J to 0 bases, leaving 5 bases not matched to a gene. CDR3 length: 15 amino acids. In nucleotides, the CDR3 is TGCAGCGTTGAGGGACTAGGATTGAGCACAGATACGCAGTATTTT. Translation gives CSVEGLGLSTDTQYF.

J is TRBJ2-1 and V is TRBV5-4, with 8 bases matching TRBD2. The CDR3 contains 15 residues. V dropped 1 base and J dropped 8; count of bases not matched to a gene: 8. Germline CDR1 SGHNT, CDR2 YYREEE (reference sequence). The CDR3 sequence: CASSLRSGRLDEQFF. CDR3 in DNA: TGTGCCAGCAGCTTGAGGAGCGGGAGATTAGATGAGCAGTTCTTC. The entire variable domain, with the rest obtained from reference TRBV5-4 and TRBJ2-1, is as follows: ETGVTQSPTHLIKTRGQQVTLRCSSQSGHNTVSWYQQALGQGPQFIFQYYREEENGRGNFPPRFSGLQFPNYSSELNVNALELDDSALYLCASSLRSGRLDEQFFGPGTRLTVL.

The chain employs TRBV7-9 and TRBJ2-7; D might be TRBD2 (5 bases). Germline values: CDR1 SEHNR, CDR2 FQNEAQ (reference sequence). The CDR3 contains 16 residues. V lost 5 bases and J lost 0, with 17 bases in between. The DNA of the CDR3 is TGTGCCAGCAGCCCAAAAGAGGGTCCCAGCTCCTACGAGCAGTACTTC. Translating it yields CASSPKEGPSSYEQYF.

The rearrangement uses TRBV7-9 and TRBJ2-5; 7 bases agree with TRBD2. The CDR3 contains 16 residues. The V and J ends lost 1 base and 4 bases, in that order; junction bases with no gene match: 9. Germline-derived CDR1 and CDR2 are SEHNR and FQNEAQ (reference sequence). The DNA for the CDR3 is TGTGCCAGCAGCTTAGTGGAGCGGGATGGAAGAGAGACCCAGTACTTC. Protein product: CASSLVERDGRETQYF. Looking up the rest from reference TRBV7-9 and TRBJ2-5 gives the full variable domain: DTGVSQNPRHKITKRGQNVTFRCDPISEHNRLYWYRQTLGQGPEFLTYFQNEAQLEKSRLLSDRFSAERPKGSFSTLEIQRTEQGDSAMYLCASSLVERDGRETQYFGPGTRLLVL.

The chain couples TRBV5-1 to TRBJ2-1; 7 nucleotides align to TRBD1. The germline gives CDR1 SGHRS, CDR2 YFSETQ. V lost 2 bases, J lost 8 bases, and 7 bases stayed unmatched. The CDR3 sequence is 14 residues long. The CDR3 DNA follows: TGCGCCAGCAGCTTCCTTGACAGGGTGGATGAGCAGTTCTTC. Translation gives CASSFLDRVDEQFF.

The rearrangement joins TRBV4-1 to TRBJ2-7; D is uncertain. V was trimmed by 0 bases and J by 4 bases, leaving 7 bases between them. The V gene's germline CDR1 is MGHRA and CDR2 YSYEKL. This CDR3 region has 13 residues. CDR3 protein: CASSQDQSYEQYF. The CDR3 bases are TGCGCCAGCAGCCAAGACCAGTCATACGAGCAGTACTTC.

This chain links TRBV29-1 with TRBJ2-2, with D possibly being TRBD1 (6 bases). Germline-derived CDR1 and CDR2 are SQVTM and ANQGSEA. The CDR3 sequence is 14 residues long. V lost 3 bases and J 6 bases, leaving 14 bases between the germline ends. This CDR3 is CSVDGQGWPGELFF. DNA of the CDR3: TGCAGCGTTGATGGGCAGGGGTGGCCCGGGGAGCTGTTTTTT.

The gene calls are TRBV4-1 and TRBJ1-1, with D unresolved. The V gene's germline CDR1 is MGHRA and CDR2 YSYEKL. The CDR3 sequence is 14 residues long. With 4 bases removed from V and 5 bases from J, the gap between germline ends came to 14 bases. This CDR3 reads CASSLGATVTEAFF. CDR3 nucleotides: TGCGCCAGCAGCCTCGGAGCTACAGTTACTGAAGCTTTCTTT.

The chain is built from TRBV7-8 and TRBJ2-5, with D perhaps matching TRBD2 (5 bases). Germline V CDR1 and CDR2: SGHVS, FQNEAQ. V was pared by 4 bases and J by 1 base, with 7 bases between. The CDR3 is 13 residues long. The CDR3 loop is CASSSRGQETQYF. CDR3 nucleotide sequence: TGTGCCAGCAGCTCCCGGGGCCAAGAGACCCAGTACTTC. The full variable domain, with the rest looked up from reference TRBV7-8 and TRBJ2-5, is GAGVSQSPRYKVAKRGQDVALRCDPISGHVSLFWYQQALGQGPEFLTYFQNEAQLDKSGLPSDRFFAERPEGSVSTLKIQRTQQEDSAVYLCASSSRGQETQYFGPGTRLLVL.

This clone occurred once. The chain recombines TRBV29-1 with TRBJ2-1, with D possibly matching TRBD1 (6 bases). The ends were cut back, 6 bases at V and 2 bases at J, with 20 bases in the middle. This CDR3 is built from 16 residues. CDR1 is SQVTM, CDR2 ANQGSEA, per germline. CDR3 sequence (DNA): TGCAGCGTCGCCCTCTACAGGGCTGGGACCTACAATGAGCAGTTCTTC. Protein sequence: CSVALYRAGTYNEQFF.

V usage is TRBV13 and J usage is TRBJ1-2, with D possibly TRBD1 on 5 matching bases. V was trimmed by 5 bases and J by 4 bases, leaving 23 bases between them. This CDR3 has 17 amino acids. Germline V gene data show CDR1 as PRHDT and CDR2 as FYEKMQ (reference sequence). CDR3 sequence: CASSPQLTGGLLYGYTF. The CDR3 DNA follows: TGTGCCAGCAGCCCCCAACTCACCGGGGGACTGCTCTATGGCTACACCTTC. The full variable domain, with the rest looked up from reference TRBV13 and TRBJ1-2, is AAGVIQSPRHLIKEKRETATLKCYPIPRHDTVYWYQQGPGQDPQFLISFYEKMQSDKGSIPDRFSAQQFSDYHSELNMSSLELGDSALYFCASSPQLTGGLLYGYTFGSGTRLTVV.

This clone was recorded once. Relative to the germline gene, one junction end is altered; a read error may explain this. The chain employs TRBV7-2 and TRBJ2-7; D might be TRBD1 or TRBD2, each matching 6 bases. The CDR3 loop spans 14 amino acids. Germline V gene data show CDR1 as SGHTA and CDR2 as FQGNSA. In DNA, the CDR3 is TGTGCCAGCAATTTAGGGGGGAGCTCCAACGAGCAGTACTTC. Amino acid sequence: CASNLGGSSNEQYF.

The chain combines TRBV7-9 with TRBJ2-7; perhaps TRBD1 as D (5 bases). There are 12 residues in the CDR3. V was clipped by 3 bases and J by 5 bases, with 8 bases between them. From germline, CDR1 is SEHNR and CDR2 FQNEAQ (reference sequence). The CDR3 region is CASSFLGDEQYF. Here the CDR3 DNA reads TGTGCCAGCAGCTTTTTAGGGGACGAGCAGTACTTC.